This TCR beta chain was sequenced in a study of blood T cell repertoires in COVID-19. Study information: Samples taken during acute and convalescent COVID-19 were collected in the United States, Italy and Spain. T cells, B-cell-depleted T cells, or PBMCs supplied cDNA or gDNA.

Trimming took 9 bases from V and 0 from J, leaving 13 bases between them. CDR1 is SNHLY, CDR2 FYNNEI, per germline. This CDR3 has 14 amino acids. In the original analysis: Reference gene primer amplification yielded estimated nucleated cell counts. Assay: immunoSEQ multiplex PCR; the TCRdb copy retains only in-frame clones and omits some. The DNA was the basis for D and trimming; V, J and clone size are from that table. Of over 600,000 clones listed, 75% to 90% were seen once; the top ten hold under 0.3%. The sequenced sample was peripheral blood. The TCR was taken from a young woman with acute or convalescent COVID-19. The rearrangement uses TRBV2 and TRBJ2-3; D is unclear. CDR3 coding DNA: TGTGCCAGTTTGCTTAGCCCGAGCACAGATACGCAGTATTTT. It yields the protein CASLLSPSTDTQYF.